This entry is about one T cell receptor (beta chain). Its antigen remains unidentified. PCR used 60 Vbeta primers and 13 Jbeta primers. Sequencing used immunoSEQ multiplex PCR; TCRdb keeps in-frame clones, though not all of them. This table has about 140,000 clones, around 10% appearing once. This entry comes from a study of cytomegalovirus exposure and HLA in healthy donors. V was shortened by 0 bases and J by 6 bases, with 16 bases between the two germline ends. Germline loops: CDR1 LNHNV, CDR2 YYDKDF (reference sequence). This CDR3 region has 16 residues. General study findings and limits: Most TCR sequences were rare, but some public TCRs occurred in many donors. Prior analysis indicated that the majority of TCR beta V segments exhibited productivity approximately 87% or approximately 30% of the time. Diagnosis of cytomegalovirus status made by the classifier reportedly showed high specificity and sensitivity.

The sequenced sample was PBMCs. The chain uses TRBV15 and TRBJ2-3; perhaps TRBD2 as D (6 bases). The origin of this receptor is a male donor in good health and CMV-seronegative. The CDR3 spells CATSRDELARWDTQYF. The CDR3 DNA is TGTGCCACCAGCAGAGATGAACTAGCCCGTTGGGATACGCAGTATTTT.